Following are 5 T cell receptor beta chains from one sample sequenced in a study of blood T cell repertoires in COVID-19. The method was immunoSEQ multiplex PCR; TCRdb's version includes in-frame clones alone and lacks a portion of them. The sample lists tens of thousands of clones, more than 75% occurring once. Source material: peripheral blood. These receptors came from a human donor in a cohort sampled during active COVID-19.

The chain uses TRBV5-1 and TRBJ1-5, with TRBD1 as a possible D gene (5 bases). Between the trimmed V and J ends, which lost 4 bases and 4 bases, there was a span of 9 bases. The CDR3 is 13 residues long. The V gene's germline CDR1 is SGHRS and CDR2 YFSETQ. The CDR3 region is CASSLDRNQPQHF. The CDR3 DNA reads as TGCGCCAGCAGCCTTGACAGAAATCAGCCCCAGCATTTT. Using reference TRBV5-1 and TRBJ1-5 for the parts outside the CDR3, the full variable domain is KAGVTQTPRYLIKTRGQQVTLSCSPISGHRSVSWYQQTPGQGLQFLFEYFSETQRNKGNFPGRFSGRQFSNSRSEMNVSTLELGDSALYLCASSLDRNQPQHFGDGTRLSIL.

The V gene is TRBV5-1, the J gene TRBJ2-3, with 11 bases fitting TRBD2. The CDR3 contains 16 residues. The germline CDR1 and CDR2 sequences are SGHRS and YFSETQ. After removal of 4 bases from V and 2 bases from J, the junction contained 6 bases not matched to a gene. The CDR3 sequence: CASSLQLAGDTDTQYF. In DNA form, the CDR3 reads TGCGCCAGCAGCCTTCAACTAGCGGGGGACACAGATACGCAGTATTTT.

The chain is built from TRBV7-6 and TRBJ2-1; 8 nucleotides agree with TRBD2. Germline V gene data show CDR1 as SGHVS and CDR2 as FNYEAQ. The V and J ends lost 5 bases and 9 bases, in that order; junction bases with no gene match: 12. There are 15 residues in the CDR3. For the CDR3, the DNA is TGTGCCAGCAGCCCCCTCCCGGGGGGGCCCGGTGAGCAGTTCTTC. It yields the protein CASSPLPGGPGEQFF.

CDR3 residues: CASSQRRIYGYTF. The CDR3 DNA follows: TGTGCCAGCAGTCAGAGGAGAATCTATGGCTACACCTTC. The chain is built from TRBV6-5 and TRBJ1-2; unclear D gene. This CDR3 has 13 residues. Trimming shortened V by 5 bases and J by 4 bases, and 11 bases separated the two germline ends. The germline V gene encodes CDR1 MNHEY and CDR2 SVGAGI.

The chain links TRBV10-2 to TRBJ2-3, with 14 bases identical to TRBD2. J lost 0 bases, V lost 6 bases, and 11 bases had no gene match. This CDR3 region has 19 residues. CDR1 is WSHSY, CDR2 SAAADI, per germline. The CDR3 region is CASRGTSGGVVTSTDTQYF. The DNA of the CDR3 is TGCGCCAGCAGGGGGACTAGCGGGGGTGTAGTTACTAGCACAGATACGCAGTATTTT.